Described below is a single TCR beta chain sequence and its context. Authors' data handling: Estimation of nucleated cell counts was performed using reference gene primer amplification. Generated by immunoSEQ multiplex PCR, the TCRdb table keeps only in-frame clones and is missing some. D and trimming were read from the DNA, whereas the V and J calls and clone size are those reported in that table. The sample shows some 300,000 clones, 90% to 95% of them seen only once. Those enrolled, adults aged about 18 to 89 years, came from 24 US areas. A PCR-confirmed or clinician-diagnosed COVID-19 case had contacted exposed participants within 2 weeks of entry. This sample was taken from a study of blood T cell repertoires in COVID-19. Whole-study context: PBMCs, B-cell-depleted T cells, or T cells provided the cDNA or gDNA that made up the material.

This receptor was taken from a woman aged 25 to 39 who had been exposed to COVID-19. Sequencing was carried out using PBMCs or T cells enriched from blood (not recorded which).

CDR3 amino acids: CASSRTGVSYEQYF. For the CDR3, the DNA is TGTGCCAGCTCACGAACAGGGGTCTCCTACGAGCAGTACTTC. The V and J genes are TRBV18 and TRBJ2-7, with 7 bases identical to TRBD1. Per the germline V gene, CDR1 is KGHSH and CDR2 is LQKENI. Trimming at V came to 4 bases and at J to 0 bases, leaving 3 bases not matched to a gene. This CDR3 has 14 amino acids.